Many counts were recorded for the clone carrying this T cell receptor beta chain. Its target is not known. The data originate from a study of CD8 T cells in ankylosing spondylitis. Findings and caveats of the study: Among TCR beta sequences, a motif of under 10 highly homologous variants appeared characteristic of ankylosing spondylitis blood.

Using its own MiXCR run on the 5' RACE reads, TCRdb lists one record per CDR3 protein. The table shows about 750,000 distinct CDR3 sequences, with roughly 19% occurring only once. The CDR3 extends over 14 amino acids. Germline CDR1 KGHDR, CDR2 SFDVKD. V was trimmed by 3 bases and J by 3 bases, leaving 8 bases between them. This chain links TRBV24-1 with TRBJ1-5; TRBD1 might be the D (5 bases). Source material: blood, either unsorted or a sorted T cell fraction (not recorded which). This sequence was found in a male donor with ankylosing spondylitis. The chain's CDR3 is CATSDRQLNQPQHF. In DNA, the CDR3 is TGTGCCACCAGTGATCGACAGCTCAATCAGCCCCAGCATTTT.